This T cell receptor (beta chain) emerged from a study of T cell clonotyping in hematopoietic cell transplantation (dated by TCRdb to 2020 to 2022). In terms of the full investigation: In the study, fewer than 150 blood samples were gathered from approximately 35 consecutive transplant recipients and their related donors. Patient recruitment ran from 2015 to January 2017, and follow-up continued until September 2020 or death. Paper-wide results and their limitations: Only a small fraction of recipient repertoires overlapped donor repertoires, with over 97% appearing de novo at the given depth. Recipient TCR diversity fell after transplant, with pathologically expanded clonotypes rising progressively from day 30 to day 180. The sample size was limited and the cells went unsorted, which meant the CD4 and CD8 repertoire contributions could not be told apart. Broader posttransplant TCR repertoire diversity was predicted by donor and pretransplant recipient Inverse Simpson Index values.

For TCR beta sequencing, blood samples came from the related transplant donors. Nuclei Lysis Solution was used to extract genomic DNA from fresh or cryopreserved unfractionated peripheral blood mononuclear cells. TCR beta CDR3 regions were amplified from genomic DNA with the immunoSEQ assay, a bias-controlled multiplex PCR using V- and J-specific primers. In a second PCR step, the CDR3 amplicons were tagged with a proprietary barcode plus Illumina adapter sequences. An Illumina MiSeq instrument was used for sequencing of the CDR3 libraries. Per the authors' processing: Export and quality control were performed with immunoSEQ Analyzer 3.0, and downstream analyses were performed with R Bioconductor and Immunarch. Only productive rearrangements in the normalized downsampled data set were used to calculate repertoire metrics. In the normalized cohort, a clonotype counted as pathologically expanded if the clonotype was larger than 5 templates. The Inverse Simpson Index served as the measure of repertoire diversity. The non-normalized data set was used for CMV-specificity analyses so that all clonotypes could be captured. In its TCRdb copy, this immuneACCESS table keeps in-frame sequences only and misses some clones. Where compared with another copy, unresolved V genes explain less than half of these, and the others have no known cause. The D gene and trimming were derived from the DNA, and the V and J assignments and clone size from that table. In this sample the table shows around 37,000 clones, roughly 96% of which occur a single time. Together, the top ten hold approximately 0.94% of the sample.

This clone was seen only once. Its antigen specificity is not known. No quality values exist for individual bases; no much larger clone is one base distant. The CDR3, cysteine through phenylalanine, is 15 amino acids long. Of the read, only the CDR3 DNA is kept; its 45 bases are in frame from base 1. Relative to germline, V is 3 bases shorter and J is 0 bases shorter, with 9 bases between their ends. Looking up the germline V gene yields CDR1 LGHNT and CDR2 FRNRAP. The chain uses TRBV12-5 and TRBJ1-5; the D segment cannot be called with confidence. The receptor's source is a man aged 25 to 40 in good health. Some clones in this sample may be carry-over from other donors' samples. Material: peripheral blood mononuclear cells. The CDR3 in this case is CASGFQADSNQPQHF. DNA sequence: TGTGCTAGTGGTTTTCAGGCTGATAGCAATCAGCCCCAGCATTTT.